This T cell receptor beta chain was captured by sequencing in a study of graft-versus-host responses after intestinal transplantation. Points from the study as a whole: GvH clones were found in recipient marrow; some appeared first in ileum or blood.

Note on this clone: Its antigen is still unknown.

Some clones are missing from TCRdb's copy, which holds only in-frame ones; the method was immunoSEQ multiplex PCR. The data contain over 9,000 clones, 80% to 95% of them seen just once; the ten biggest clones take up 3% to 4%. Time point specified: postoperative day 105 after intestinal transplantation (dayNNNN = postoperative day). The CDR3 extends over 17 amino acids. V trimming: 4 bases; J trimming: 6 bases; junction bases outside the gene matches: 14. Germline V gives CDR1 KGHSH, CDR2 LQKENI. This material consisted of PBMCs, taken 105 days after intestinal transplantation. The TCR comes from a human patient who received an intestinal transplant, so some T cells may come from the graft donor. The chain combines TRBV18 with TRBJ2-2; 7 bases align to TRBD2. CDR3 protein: CASSRAGGGSKAGELFF. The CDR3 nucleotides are TGTGCCAGCTCACGCGCTGGTGGCGGGAGCAAGGCCGGGGAGCTGTTTTTT.